The present entry profiles one TCR beta chain with its context. TCRdb keeps only in-frame clones here, not all; method: immunoSEQ multiplex PCR. The sample shows fewer than 300,000 clones, more than 75% of them seen only once. V gave up 2 bases and J gave up 2 bases, with 15 bases separating them. Per germline, CDR1 SGHAT and CDR2 FQNNGV. The CDR3 loop spans 16 amino acids. Assignment of participants to cohorts was predicated upon participant-reported clinical history. The data are from a study of blood T cell repertoires in COVID-19. Study-level information: In each case, the material was cDNA or gDNA derived from T cells, B-cell-depleted T cells, or PBMCs.

The chain joins TRBV11-2 to TRBJ2-5, with no clear D. Input material: PBMCs or T cells enriched from blood (not recorded which). This receptor was taken from a woman in her 40s with acute COVID-19. CDR3 DNA: TGTGCCAGCAGCTTACATGGTCCTCTTACTCAAGAGACCCAGTACTTC. Its protein is CASSLHGPLTQETQYF.